This T cell receptor beta chain was obtained from a study of molecular identifiers for immune sequencing clone quantification listed by TCRdb under 2018. In the study overall: In a replicate experiment, RNA from about 20,000 or 100,000 naive CD8 T cells was split into five aliquots, four of which were sequenced. This methods study used CD8 T cells to benchmark TCR RNA copy counting and molecular-identifier clustering-based TCR repertoire sequencing (MIDCIRS).

Libraries of naive CD8 T cells were generated from roughly 21,000 to 960,000 sorted cells, with 10%, 30% or 50% of the purified RNA used. Naive CD8 T cells, defined as CD8+CD4-CCR7+CD45RA+, were FACS-sorted into RLT Plus buffer on a BD FACSAria II. Detection sensitivity was tested by spiking Jurkat RNA equal to approximately 9 TCR copies' worth into samples containing roughly 19,000-1,100,000 naive CD8 T cells. Enrichment of CD8 T cells was performed with RosetteSep CD8+ T Cell Enrichment Cocktail and Ficoll-Paque, after which ACK red cell lysis was carried out. The library was made by PCR. The sequencer was an Illumina HiSeq 4000. Bulk TCR libraries were prepared as previously described, using TCR primers listed in Table S5. Purification of total RNA was performed with the Qiagen AllPrep DNA/RNA kit. Reads from multiple sequencing runs of the same library were pooled before analysis. In the authors' own workflow: Reads were retained only if an exact TCR constant sequence was present, and the retained reads were trimmed to 150 nt and grouped according to their 12-nt molecular barcodes. Reads in each barcode group were sub-clustered using a 15% Levenshtein threshold, and a quality-weighted consensus sequence was built for each RNA molecule. Non-functional sequences were discarded, and so were lower-count sequences lying one edit away from another sequence. On the basis of fitting two negative binomial distributions, barcode sub-clusters with fewer than 20% of the maximum read count were discarded. TCRdb applied fastp at Q25 and MiXCR to the public reads, then kept only in-frame beta chains. Every distinct CDR3 protein forms one entry, paired with its most common genes and DNA. The V and J calls and clone size come from TCRdb's table, not from the authors' own analysis. The sample has about 63,000 distinct CDR3 sequences on record, over 15% of them singletons. The leading ten clones occupy approximately 1.5% of the sample.

What the research found in general, with its limitations: Spiked-in Jurkat TCR RNA (around nine copies' worth), which is not part of the donor repertoire, was contained in the naive libraries. Highly expanded clone sizes could be underestimated because identical TCR molecules may share a barcode. When barcode sub-clustering was omitted, TCR diversity was inflated by chimeric consensus sequences, with chimeras reaching as high as 47%. Clones above 20 RNA copies held over 99% of molecules in CMV-specific effector cells but under 1% in naive cells. Spiked-in Jurkat TCR RNA equivalent to a single cell was reported to be detectable even among 850,000 to 1,000,000 naive CD8 T cells. Modeling indicated around 3.2 TCR RNA copies recovered per cell, compared with 9 to 10 by digital PCR, which implies a capture efficiency of around 29%.

This clonotype was seen repeatedly, ten times or more. Its antigen remains undetermined. The sample holds no much larger clone one base away, and base qualities are not on file. V drops 0 bases and J drops 12 bases, leaving 17 bases in between. Sequences KGHDR (CDR1) and SFDVKD (CDR2) are obtained from the germline V gene. Inclusive of the bounding cysteine and phenylalanine, the CDR3 is 15 residues long. The only DNA kept is the CDR3, 45 bases in frame from the first base. Sequencing was carried out using naive CD8+ T cells from blood, with Jurkat cell RNA spiked in. The sample's cell subset or site label, decoded: FACS-sorted CD8+CD4-CCR7+CD45RA+ naive T cells. The sequence joins TRBV24-1 to TRBJ2-1, with the D gene not confidently named. The origin of this receptor is a human donor in good health. Some libraries in this study had Jurkat cell RNA spiked in. Here is the DNA: TGTGCCACCAGTGATTTGTTAGGACGACCTTATGGGCAGTTCTTC. Its translation is CATSDLLGRPYGQFF.